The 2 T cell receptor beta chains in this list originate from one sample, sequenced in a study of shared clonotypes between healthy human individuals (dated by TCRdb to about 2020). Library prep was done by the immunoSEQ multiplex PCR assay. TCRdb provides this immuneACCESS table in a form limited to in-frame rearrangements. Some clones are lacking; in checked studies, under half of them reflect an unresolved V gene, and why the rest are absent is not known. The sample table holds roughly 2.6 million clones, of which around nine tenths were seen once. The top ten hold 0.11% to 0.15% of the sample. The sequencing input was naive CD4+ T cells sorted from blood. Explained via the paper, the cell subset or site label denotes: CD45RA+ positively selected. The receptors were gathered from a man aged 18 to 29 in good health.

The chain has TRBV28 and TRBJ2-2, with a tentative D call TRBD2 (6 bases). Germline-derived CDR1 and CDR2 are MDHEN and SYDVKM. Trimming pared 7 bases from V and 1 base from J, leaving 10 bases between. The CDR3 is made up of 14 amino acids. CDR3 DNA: TGTGCCAGCAATGGGGGGAAGAACACCGGGGAGCTGTTTTTT. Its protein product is CASNGGKNTGELFF. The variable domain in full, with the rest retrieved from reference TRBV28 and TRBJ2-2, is DVKVTQSSRYLVKRTGEKVFLECVQDMDHENMFWYRQDPGLGLRLIYFSYDVKMKEKGDIPEGYSVSREKKERFSLILESASTNQTSMYLCASNGGKNTGELFFGEGSRLTVL.

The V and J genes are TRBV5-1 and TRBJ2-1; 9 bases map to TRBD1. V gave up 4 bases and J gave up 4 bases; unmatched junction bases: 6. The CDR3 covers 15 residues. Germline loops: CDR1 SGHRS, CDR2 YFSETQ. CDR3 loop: CASSLGTGRYNEQFF. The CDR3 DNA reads TGCGCCAGCAGCCTCGGGACAGGGCGTTACAATGAGCAGTTCTTC.